The T cell receptor (beta chain) under discussion was sequenced for a study of early T cells in non-severe SARS-CoV-2 infection. Study context: The input, bulk RNA from unsorted whole blood, was sequenced, and chains were unpaired. Regarding the study as a whole: Database matching using VDJdb favored anti-spike CD8 responses, with private and CD4 specificities left missing.

Germline V gene data show CDR1 as KGHDR and CDR2 as SFDVKD. This CDR3 is 17 amino acids long. V shed 4 bases, J shed 9 bases, and the junction held 15 bases outside the gene matches. The sample holds a few counts of this clonotype. Its antigen is still unknown. Each cDNA molecule carried a unique molecular identifier. TCRdb fed the 5' RACE reads into MiXCR, producing one record per CDR3 protein. The data contain some 30,000 distinct CDR3 sequences, roughly 7% of them seen just once; the ten biggest clones take up approximately 35%. Source material: whole blood. V and J are TRBV24-1 and TRBJ2-1, with TRBD2 identical over 9 bases. This receptor was taken from an adult who was a healthcare worker with PCR-confirmed SARS-CoV-2 infection or an uninfected control (not recorded which). The CDR3: CATSDMGPSGNLGEQFF. CDR3 nucleotides: TGTGCCACCAGTGACATGGGGCCTAGCGGGAATCTGGGTGAGCAGTTCTTC.